Listed here are 5 T cell receptor beta chains from one sample, sequenced in a study of blood T cell repertoires in COVID-19. Sequencing was performed with immunoSEQ multiplex PCR; in TCRdb, only in-frame clones are kept and a portion is missing. The sample has hundreds of thousands of clones; roughly nine tenths are singletons. The source material was PBMCs or T cells enriched from blood (not recorded which). The source of these receptors is a man in his sixties who had recovered from COVID-19.

This sequence joins TRBV21-1 and TRBJ1-2; the table's D call, TRBD1, has no DNA check behind it. TRBV21-1 counts as a pseudogene. The CDR3 is made up of 10 amino acids. The CDR3 nucleotides are TGTTTGGGCAGGGATGCTGGCTACACCTTC. As protein: CLGRDAGYTF.

The J gene is TRBJ2-7, the V gene TRBV11-3, with 7 bases fitting TRBD2. Trimming took 3 bases from V and 4 from J; bases not matched to a gene: 3. There are 13 residues in the CDR3. CDR1 is SGHNT, CDR2 YENEEA, per germline. The CDR3 nucleotides read TGTGCCAGCAGCTTCGGGCGGGAGTACGAGCAGTACTTC. As protein: CASSFGREYEQYF.

The chain carries TRBV10-3 and TRBJ2-1; 13 bases map to TRBD2. With 0 bases clipped from V and 8 bases from J, the junction kept 16 bases outside the gene matches. Per the germline V gene, CDR1 is ENHRY and CDR2 is SYGVKD. The CDR3 consists of 20 residues. CDR3 residues: CAISESSTSGRAMLRDEQFF. The CDR3 region has the DNA TGTGCCATCAGTGAGTCGAGTACTAGCGGGAGGGCCATGCTCAGGGATGAGCAGTTCTTC.

This chain connects TRBV10-2 to TRBJ1-5, with 10 bases aligning to TRBD1. The germline V gene encodes CDR1 WSHSY and CDR2 SAAADI. After removal of 2 bases from V and 0 bases from J, the junction contained 1 base not matched to a gene. There are 16 residues in the CDR3. The CDR3 is CASSEGDRGSNQPQHF. CDR3 DNA sequence: TGCGCCAGCAGTGAGGGGGACAGGGGTAGCAATCAGCCCCAGCATTTT.

This rearrangement joins TRBV7-9 to TRBJ1-4; the D gene is possibly TRBD1 (5 bases). V lost 4 bases to trimming and J lost 3 bases, with 9 bases between them. Germline loops: CDR1 SEHNR, CDR2 FQNEAQ (reference sequence). This CDR3 has 14 amino acids. CDR3 amino acids: CASSYGGANEKLFF. CDR3 nucleotide sequence: TGTGCCAGCAGCTACGGGGGGGCTAATGAAAAACTGTTTTTT.